This record concerns one T cell receptor beta chain sequence. What it recognizes is unknown. The CDR3 is 15 amino acids. In germline, CDR1 is ENHRY, CDR2 SYGVKD. V shed 5 bases, J shed 0 bases, and the junction held 6 bases outside the gene matches. Amplification targeted TCR beta CDR3 regions from RNA transcripts. An initial round of RT-PCR targeting the TCR CDR3 relied on the HTBI primer set. TCRdb reprocessed the multiplex PCR reads via MiXCR and lists one record per CDR3 protein. The top ten hold about 20% of the sample, which has more than 350,000 distinct CDR3 sequences, roughly 15% seen once. This sample was taken from a study of T cells in Graves' hyperthyroidism and ophthalmopathy. Ophthalmopathy patients showed a Clinical Activity Score of at least 3, NOSPECS grade of at least 4 and duration under 3 months. Orbital computed tomography, thyroid ultrasound, serum thyroxine and TRAb, and clinical symptoms together informed the diagnoses.

Study observations and caveats: Ophthalmopathy cases were set apart from stable hyperthyroidism by a 13 V-J model. Most clonotypes expanded in the thyroid (above 0.001) were also present in blood.

Sequenced sample: blood. This clonotype was obtained from a woman between 55 and 75 years old with Graves' ophthalmopathy. The chain employs TRBV10-3 and TRBJ1-1; TRBD1 matches 7 bases. The CDR3 DNA follows: TGTGCCATCAGTTCTCGGACAGGTTTGAACACTGAAGCTTTCTTT. Translation gives CAISSRTGLNTEAFF.